This record concerns one T cell receptor beta chain sequence. The antigen is unknown. The data stem from a study of OX40 agonist ivuxolimab in advanced cancers. Study overall: Three patients showed partial responses: one hepatocellular carcinoma and two cutaneous melanoma cases. Points from the study as a whole: CD8+ T cells averaged more expanded clones than CD4+. In a subset of nonresponders, normalized T-cell clonal expansion was also low.

The CDR3 runs 15 residues. Trimming at V came to 4 bases and at J to 2 bases, leaving 6 bases not matched to a gene. The germline V gene encodes CDR1 SGDLS and CDR2 YYNGEE. Clones were read by immunoSEQ multiplex PCR, and TCRdb kept only the in-frame ones, dropping some. The table has under 100,000 clones, approximately 81% seen once. The receptor's source is an adult with an advanced solid tumor such as melanoma, head and neck, liver or kidney cancer. The chain joins TRBV9 to TRBJ2-1; 7 nucleotides align to TRBD2. Sequencing was performed on CD4+ or CD8+ T cells sorted from blood, taken in a trial of the OX40 agonist ivuxolimab. This CDR3 is CASSLGRPTYNEQFF. CDR3 DNA sequence: TGTGCCAGCAGCCTCGGGAGGCCTACCTACAATGAGCAGTTCTTC. Full variable domain (remainder filled in from reference TRBV9 and TRBJ2-1): DSGVTQTPKHLITATGQRVTLRCSPRSGDLSVYWYQQSLDQGLQFLIQYYNGEERAKGNILERFSAQQFPDLHSELNLSSLELGDSALYFCASSLGRPTYNEQFFGPGTRLTVL.